These 27 T cell receptor beta chains originate from one sample sequenced in a study of T cell responses to AZD1222 COVID-19 vaccine. Assay: immunoSEQ multiplex PCR; the TCRdb copy retains only in-frame clones and omits some. The sample holds approximately 100,000 clones, 85% seen once. The starting material was peripheral blood, obtained 28 days after the second AZD1222 dose. The receptors shown here come from an adult who received the AZD1222 COVID-19 vaccine.

This clone was found a few times. In DNA, the CDR3 is TGTGCCAGCAGCTCGGAAACGTACAGGGAGGAATACACTGAAGCTTTCTTT. Protein: CASSSETYREEYTEAFF. The V call is TRBV13, the J call TRBJ1-1; D might be TRBD1 (6 bases). V was trimmed by 4 bases and J by 3 bases, leaving 21 bases between them. Germline V CDR1 and CDR2: PRHDT, FYEKMQ (reference sequence). The CDR3 has 17 amino acids.

This chain links TRBV28 with TRBJ2-6, with 10 bases fitting TRBD2. V was clipped by 8 bases and J by 1 base; unmatched bases: 2. Germline V CDR1 and CDR2: MDHEN, SYDVKM. The CDR3 length is 15 residues. The CDR3 bases are TGTGCCAGCCTTAGCGGGGGGTCTGGGGCCAACGTCCTGACTTTC. Its translation is CASLSGGSGANVLTF.

The V call is TRBV4-3, the J call TRBJ2-1, with D perhaps TRBD1 or TRBD2 (5 bases each). V was clipped by 4 bases and J by 4 bases, with 14 bases between them. CDR1 is LGHNA and CDR2 is YSLEER in the germline V gene. CDR3 length: 15 residues. The CDR3 loop reads CASSPGTENYNEQFF. The DNA of the CDR3 is TGCGCCAGCAGCCCCGGGACCGAGAATTACAATGAGCAGTTCTTC.

The V and J genes are TRBV15 and TRBJ2-2, with D possibly being TRBD1 (6 bases). V lost 0 bases and J 3 bases, leaving 14 bases between the germline ends. The CDR3 runs to 17 residues. CDR1 and CDR2 (germline): LNHNV, YYDKDF (reference sequence). This CDR3 is CATSRDVQGLYTGELFF. The CDR3 DNA reads TGTGCCACCAGCAGAGATGTACAGGGCTTGTACACCGGGGAGCTGTTTTTT. Combining the CDR3 with reference TRBV15 and TRBJ2-2 gives the whole variable domain DAMVIQNPRYQVTQFGKPVTLSCSQTLNHNVMYWYQQKSSQAPKLLFHYYDKDFNNEADTPDNFQSRRPNTSFCFLDIRSPGLGDTAMYLCATSRDVQGLYTGELFFGEGSRLTVL.

This clone has just one count. For the CDR3, the DNA is TGTGCCAGCAGCCATGGAGGGGATCAGCCCCAGCATTTT. Protein sequence: CASSHGGDQPQHF. The chain has TRBV13 and TRBJ1-5, with D possibly being TRBD1 (5 bases). CDR3 length equals 13 residues. V lost 5 bases to trimming and J lost 5 bases, with 10 bases between them. Germline loops: CDR1 PRHDT, CDR2 FYEKMQ (reference sequence).

V is TRBV19 and J is TRBJ1-5, with TRBD1 matching 9 bases. The V gene end was trimmed by 4 bases and the J gene end by 5 bases; junction bases not matched to a gene: 6. CDR3 length: 15 residues. In germline, CDR1 is LNHDA, CDR2 SQIVND (reference sequence). CDR3 sequence reads: CASSKRTGDDQPQHF. CDR3 nucleotides: TGTGCCAGTAGTAAAAGGACAGGGGACGATCAGCCCCAGCATTTT.

The sample holds one count of this clone. The chain employs TRBV7-9 and TRBJ1-2; no clear D. Between the trimmed V and J ends, which lost 4 bases and 5 bases, there was a span of 20 bases. Germline V CDR1 and CDR2: SEHNR, FQNEAQ (reference sequence). This CDR3 spans 16 amino acids. The CDR3 region has the DNA TGTGCCAGCAGCTCAGAGGACGGATGGGCCCAATATGGCTACACCTTC. This gives the protein CASSSEDGWAQYGYTF.

The chain has TRBV7-2 and TRBJ1-5; TRBD1 is a possible D gene (6 bases). This CDR3 has 14 residues. Germline CDR1 SGHTA, CDR2 FQGNSA. V lost 0 bases and J lost 4, with 7 bases in between. In DNA, the CDR3 is TGTGCCAGCAGCTTAGCAGGGGGTAATCAGCCCCAGCATTTT. This codes for CASSLAGGNQPQHF. Based on the CDR3 plus reference TRBV7-2 and TRBJ1-5, the full variable domain is GAGVSQSPSNKVTEKGKDVELRCDPISGHTALYWYRQSLGQGLEFLIYFQGNSAPDKSGLPSDRFSAERTGGSVSTLTIQRTQQEDSAVYLCASSLAGGNQPQHFGDGTRLSIL.

This clone occurred once. The chain is built from TRBV28 and TRBJ1-5; D is uncertain. Trimming cost V 5 bases and J 0 bases, with 8 bases left between them. The CDR3 totals 14 residues. Germline V gene data show CDR1 as MDHEN and CDR2 as SYDVKM. CDR3 residues: CASSPVYSNQPQHF. CDR3 bases: TGTGCCAGCAGTCCCGTGTATAGCAATCAGCCCCAGCATTTT.

The count of this clone is one. The gene calls are TRBV18 and TRBJ2-5; 10 bases are shared with TRBD1. Unmatched junction bases numbered 7, after V lost 4 bases and J lost 5 bases. CDR3 length: 15 amino acids. Germline V gene data show CDR1 as KGHSH and CDR2 as LQKENI. CDR3 protein: CASSLDRGQTETQYF. DNA of the CDR3: TGTGCCAGCTCACTCGACAGGGGGCAAACGGAGACCCAGTACTTC.

A few counts support this clone. The V call is TRBV6-5, the J call TRBJ1-2, with D perhaps matching TRBD1 (6 bases). The germline CDR1 and CDR2 sequences are MNHEY and SVGAGI. Deletions cut 7 bases from V and 0 bases from J, with 12 bases between. This CDR3 region has 14 residues. CDR3: CASNRDNANYGYTF. The CDR3 DNA follows: TGTGCCAGCAACCGGGACAATGCTAACTATGGCTACACCTTC.

The chain couples TRBV9 to TRBJ1-4; the match to TRBD1 covers 7 bases. The V segment lost 5 bases and the J segment 4 bases; nucleotides outside the gene matches: 5. This CDR3 has 14 residues. Germline-derived CDR1 and CDR2 are SGDLS and YYNGEE. The CDR3 DNA reads TGTGCCAGCAGTTCCGGGACAGTTAATGAAAAACTGTTTTTT. Translation: CASSSGTVNEKLFF.

This clone was seen just once. The chain carries TRBV28 and TRBJ2-7; TRBD2 matches at 7 bases. The CDR3 has 15 amino acids. Germline V gene data show CDR1 as MDHEN and CDR2 as SYDVKM. V was clipped by 7 bases and J by 6 bases; unmatched bases: 15. The CDR3 loop reads CASTARAGILAEQYF. Written as DNA, the CDR3 is TGTGCCAGCACCGCCCGAGCGGGAATCCTCGCCGAGCAGTACTTC.

The gene calls are TRBV10-3 and TRBJ2-7; tentatively, D is TRBD2 (5 bases). Germline V gives CDR1 ENHRY, CDR2 SYGVKD. The length of the CDR3 is 11 residues. Deletions cut 8 bases from V and 5 bases from J, with 10 bases between. The CDR3 region has the DNA TGTGCCATCGCCGGGGAGAACGAGCAGTACTTC. Translated, it gives CAIAGENEQYF.

This rearrangement joins TRBV30 to TRBJ1-2; possibly TRBD1 for D (5 bases). Germline assignment: CDR1 GTSNPN and CDR2 SVGIG (reference sequence). The CDR3 has 13 residues. Trimming took off 3 bases at V and 3 bases at J, with 11 bases between the two ends. The DNA of the CDR3 is TGTGCCTGGAGCTCTCTGGGGGACTATGGCTACACCTTC. This gives the protein CAWSSLGDYGYTF.

V gene TRBV11-3 combines with J gene TRBJ1-1; no firm D call. From germline, CDR1 is SGHNT and CDR2 YENEEA. This CDR3 spans 13 amino acids. V gave up 5 bases and J gave up 5 bases, with 12 bases separating them. The CDR3 region has the DNA TGTGCCAGCAGCAGAAGCCGCGGGACTGAAGCTTTCTTT. Its protein is CASSRSRGTEAFF.

This clone was observed a handful of times. V and J are TRBV19 and TRBJ1-5; D gene unclear. Trimming removed 3 bases at V and 0 bases at J, with 9 bases between. CDR1 LNHDA and CDR2 SQIVND come from the germline V gene (reference sequence). The length of the CDR3 is 15 residues. The CDR3 loop reads CASSIADYSNQPQHF. DNA for the CDR3: TGTGCCAGTAGTATCGCGGATTATAGCAATCAGCCCCAGCATTTT. Combining the CDR3 with reference TRBV19 and TRBJ1-5 gives the whole variable domain DGGITQSPKYLFRKEGQNVTLSCEQNLNHDAMYWYRQDPGQGLRLIYYSQIVNDFQKGDIAEGYSVSREKKESFPLTVTSAQKNPTAFYLCASSIADYSNQPQHFGDGTRLSIL.

This chain connects TRBV6-6 to TRBJ2-1, with D possibly TRBD2 on 5 matching bases. Per germline, CDR1 MNHNY and CDR2 SVGAGI (reference sequence). The CDR3 covers 12 residues. V lost 5 bases, J lost 9 bases, and 11 bases lay in between. This chain's CDR3 is CASSLLDGEQFF. For the CDR3, the DNA is TGTGCCAGCAGTCTACTAGACGGTGAGCAGTTCTTC.

The V and J genes are TRBV6-5 and TRBJ2-1; D assignment may be TRBD1 or TRBD2 (5 bases each). CDR1 MNHEY and CDR2 SVGAGI come from the germline V gene. CDR3 size: 12 residues. Trimming left V 6 bases short and J 13 bases short, with 16 bases between. CDR3: CASRPPGTPQFF. DNA of the CDR3: TGTGCCAGCAGGCCCCCCGGGACCCCCCAGTTCTTC.

This clone has a single count. The chain couples TRBV5-1 to TRBJ2-3, with D possibly matching TRBD2 (6 bases). CDR3 length: 16 residues. V was shortened by 0 bases and J by 2 bases, with 13 bases between the two germline ends. Per germline, CDR1 SGHRS and CDR2 YFSETQ. This CDR3 is CASSLGLDPSTDTQYF. The CDR3 region has the DNA TGCGCCAGCAGCTTGGGACTAGATCCGTCCACAGATACGCAGTATTTT.

V usage is TRBV10-3 and J usage is TRBJ1-1; the D is unclear. The CDR3 spans 17 residues. Germline V gene sequence: CDR1 ENHRY, CDR2 SYGVKD. The V and J ends lost 2 bases and 0 bases respectively, with 16 bases between them. CDR3 protein: CAISEPPQGQVNTEAFF. The CDR3 DNA reads TGTGCCATCAGTGAGCCGCCACAAGGGCAGGTGAACACTGAAGCTTTCTTT.

The V and J genes are TRBV6-5 and TRBJ1-5; no definite D call. In germline, CDR1 is MNHEY, CDR2 SVGAGI. The CDR3 sequence is 13 residues long. Trimming took 6 bases from V and 0 from J, leaving 6 bases between them. The CDR3 loop reads CASRRDSNQPQHF. Here the CDR3 DNA reads TGTGCCAGCAGGCGGGATAGCAATCAGCCCCAGCATTTT.

The chain links TRBV6-1 to TRBJ2-7; no firm D call. The CDR3 extends over 14 amino acids. Per the germline V gene, CDR1 is MNHNS and CDR2 is SASEGT. V dropped 3 bases and J dropped 4 bases, with 13 bases sitting between them. This chain's CDR3 is CASSELPGQYEQYF. Written as DNA, the CDR3 is TGTGCCAGCAGTGAGCTCCCGGGTCAGTACGAGCAGTACTTC.

CDR3 coding DNA: TGTGCCAGTAGATTCCGGGACCTCCTTCGTTACACCTTC. It translates to CASRFRDLLRYTF. J is TRBJ1-2 and V is TRBV19, with a possible D match to TRBD1 (5 bases). The ends were cut back, 6 bases at V and 11 bases at J, with 19 bases in the middle. There are 13 residues in the CDR3. Germline V gene data show CDR1 as LNHDA and CDR2 as SQIVND (reference sequence). The variable domain in full, with the rest retrieved from reference TRBV19 and TRBJ1-2, is DGGITQSPKYLFRKEGQNVTLSCEQNLNHDAMYWYRQDPGQGLRLIYYSQIVNDFQKGDIAEGYSVSREKKESFPLTVTSAQKNPTAFYLCASRFRDLLRYTFGSGTRLTVV.

The gene calls are TRBV5-1 and TRBJ1-1, with 9 bases aligning to TRBD1. V dropped 0 bases and J dropped 1; count of bases not matched to a gene: 7. This CDR3 has 17 amino acids. Germline lookup yields CDR1 SGHRS and CDR2 YFSETQ. Here the CDR3 reads CASSLVGQGLANTEAFF. As DNA, the CDR3 is TGCGCCAGCAGCTTGGTTGGACAGGGGCTCGCGAACACTGAAGCTTTCTTT.

The V call is TRBV9, the J call TRBJ2-3, with 12 bases lining up with TRBD2. The germline gives CDR1 SGDLS, CDR2 YYNGEE. The CDR3 contains 16 residues. V trimming: 0 bases; J trimming: 3 bases; junction bases outside the gene matches: 2. CDR3: CASSVASGRVTDTQYF. The CDR3 DNA sequence: TGTGCCAGCAGCGTAGCTAGCGGGAGGGTGACAGATACGCAGTATTTT.

The chain has TRBV9 and TRBJ1-2; 7 nucleotides line up with TRBD1. Germline loops: CDR1 SGDLS, CDR2 YYNGEE. The length of the CDR3 is 14 residues. Trimming removed 3 bases from V and 4 bases from J; junction bases left unmatched: 6. The CDR3 is CASSATGTAYGYTF. The CDR3 DNA reads as TGTGCCAGCAGCGCAACCGGGACAGCCTATGGCTACACCTTC.